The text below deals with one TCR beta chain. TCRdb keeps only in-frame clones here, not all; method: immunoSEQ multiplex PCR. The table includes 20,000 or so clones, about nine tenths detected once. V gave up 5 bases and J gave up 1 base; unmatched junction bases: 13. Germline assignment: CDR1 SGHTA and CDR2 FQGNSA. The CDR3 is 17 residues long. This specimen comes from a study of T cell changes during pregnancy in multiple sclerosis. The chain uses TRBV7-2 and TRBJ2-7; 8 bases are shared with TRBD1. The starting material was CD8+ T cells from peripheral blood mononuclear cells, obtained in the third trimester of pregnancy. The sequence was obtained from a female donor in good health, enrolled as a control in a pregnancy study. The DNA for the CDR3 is TGTGCCAGCAGCCATCCGGCGACCGGGACAGGATCCTACGAGCAGTACTTC. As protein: CASSHPATGTGSYEQYF.